The 15 T cell receptor beta chains in this list originate from one sample, sequenced in a study of blood T cell repertoires in COVID-19. Using immunoSEQ multiplex PCR, the repertoire was profiled, and TCRdb retains in-frame clones only, with some absent. The sample contains 200,000 or so clones, over 80% of which appear only once. Sequenced: peripheral blood. These receptors originate from a human donor in a cohort sampled during active COVID-19.

The rearrangement joins TRBV4-1 to TRBJ2-6; 7 bases align to TRBD2. Per the germline V gene, CDR1 is MGHRA and CDR2 is YSYEKL. This CDR3 region has 15 residues. The ends lost 3 bases at V and 2 bases at J; junction bases unmatched: 1. The CDR3 DNA follows: TGCGCCAGCAGCCAGGGGGGGGCTGGGGCCAACGTCCTGACTTTC. Translated, it gives CASSQGGAGANVLTF.

The rearrangement uses TRBV6-2 or TRBV6-3 and TRBJ2-7; possible D gene TRBD2, 6 bases. The germline CDR1 and CDR2 sequences are MNHEY and SVGEGT. V was shortened by 2 bases and J by 1 base, with 12 bases between the two germline ends. The CDR3 is 15 amino acids. The CDR3 DNA reads as TGTGCCAGCAGTTACCCCGGGACTCCTTCCTACGAGCAGTACTTC. Protein: CASSYPGTPSYEQYF.

The chain links TRBV6-6 to TRBJ2-3, with a weak D call TRBD1 (6 bases). The CDR3 spans 16 residues. Trimming removed 2 bases from V and 2 bases from J, with 14 bases in between. From germline, CDR1 is MNHNY and CDR2 SVGAGI (reference sequence). CDR3 in amino acids: CASSYGQTLYTDTQYF. DNA of the CDR3: TGTGCCAGCAGTTACGGACAGACCCTTTACACAGATACGCAGTATTTT.

The V and J genes are TRBV4-1 and TRBJ2-3, with 7 positions matching TRBD2. Per germline, CDR1 MGHRA and CDR2 YSYEKL. The CDR3 is 17 amino acids. The V segment lost 0 bases and the J segment 1 base; nucleotides outside the gene matches: 7. The CDR3 DNA is TGCGCCAGCAGCCAAGAGGGAGGGCAATTAGGCACAGATACGCAGTATTTT. Its translation: CASSQEGGQLGTDTQYF.

The chain links TRBV6-2 or TRBV6-3 to TRBJ2-7; 11 nucleotides agree with TRBD1. V shed 5 bases, J shed 3 bases, and the junction held 6 bases outside the gene matches. The CDR3 runs to 15 residues. In germline, CDR1 is MNHEY, CDR2 SVGEGT. This CDR3 is CASSAYGTGGYEQYF. CDR3 coding DNA: TGTGCCAGCAGTGCCTACGGGACAGGGGGCTACGAGCAGTACTTC.

Many counts were recorded for this clone. This rearrangement joins TRBV28 to TRBJ2-7; 7 bases line up with TRBD1. Trimming took 10 bases from V and 11 from J; bases not matched to a gene: 14. The CDR3 runs 12 residues. Germline CDR1 reads MDHEN; CDR2 reads SYDVKM. CDR3 protein: CAIIITRGGEYF. Here the CDR3 DNA reads TGTGCCATCATAATCACCCGAGGGGGCGAGTACTTC. The full variable domain, in which reference TRBV28 and TRBJ2-7 provide the parts outside the CDR3, is DVKVTQSSRYLVKRTGEKVFLECVQDMDHENMFWYRQDPGLGLRLIYFSYDVKMKEKGDIPEGYSVSREKKERFSLILESASTNQTSMYLCAIIITRGGEYFGPGTRLTVT.

This clone was recorded once. The chain employs TRBV28 and TRBJ1-2, with a weak D call TRBD1 (5 bases). The V end lost 10 bases, the J end lost 3 bases, and 15 bases lay between the germline ends. The CDR3 consists of 13 residues. The germline gives CDR1 MDHEN, CDR2 SYDVKM. The CDR3 coding sequence is TGTGCCATCGGACGGGGGGGGGACTATGGCTACACCTTC. Translating it yields CAIGRGGDYGYTF.

The chain has TRBV4-1 and TRBJ1-5; TRBD1 aligns across 8 bases. Unmatched junction bases numbered 8, after V lost 0 bases and J lost 7 bases. This CDR3 contains 16 residues. Germline CDR1 is MGHRA and CDR2 is YSYEKL. CDR3 region: CASSQEGRNRGQPQHF. The CDR3 DNA reads TGCGCCAGCAGCCAAGAAGGGAGAAACAGGGGGCAGCCCCAGCATTTT.

The chain couples TRBV28 to TRBJ1-5; D remains unclear. Germline lookup yields CDR1 MDHEN and CDR2 SYDVKM. V was cut by 6 bases and J by 1 base, with 4 bases left in between. This CDR3 is 12 amino acids long. In DNA form, the CDR3 reads TGTGCCAGCAGACAAAGCAATCAGCCCCAGCATTTT. This codes for CASRQSNQPQHF.

The V call is TRBV7-9, the J call TRBJ1-1, with D unresolved. Germline V lookup: CDR1 SEHNR, CDR2 FQNEAQ (reference sequence). Trimming took off 2 bases at V and 0 bases at J, with 13 bases between the two ends. CDR3 size: 16 residues. This CDR3 is CASSLSPGIMNTEAFF. DNA of the CDR3: TGTGCCAGCAGCTTATCCCCGGGTATCATGAACACTGAAGCTTTCTTT.

V usage is TRBV7-8 and J usage is TRBJ1-2, with 9 bases fitting TRBD1. The V segment lost 4 bases and the J segment 4 bases; nucleotides outside the gene matches: 4. CDR3 size: 14 residues. Germline assignment: CDR1 SGHVS and CDR2 FQNEAQ. The CDR3 region is CASSSRQGVYGYTF. CDR3 DNA sequence: TGTGCCAGCAGCTCCAGACAGGGGGTCTATGGCTACACCTTC.

The V gene is TRBV5-1, the J gene TRBJ2-3, with D possibly matching TRBD2 (6 bases). The V gene lost 0 bases and the J gene lost 2 bases, with 10 bases spanning the gap. CDR1 is SGHRS, CDR2 YFSETQ, per germline. The CDR3 contains 15 residues. The DNA of the CDR3 is TGCGCCAGCAGCTTGGTGGTAGCGGCCACAGATACGCAGTATTTT. Its protein product is CASSLVVAATDTQYF. The full variable domain, rest sourced from reference TRBV5-1 and TRBJ2-3, is KAGVTQTPRYLIKTRGQQVTLSCSPISGHRSVSWYQQTPGQGLQFLFEYFSETQRNKGNFPGRFSGRQFSNSRSEMNVSTLELGDSALYLCASSLVVAATDTQYFGPGTRLTVL.

This sequence joins TRBV19 and TRBJ2-6; perhaps TRBD2 as D (7 bases). Germline V lookup: CDR1 LNHDA, CDR2 SQIVND (reference sequence). This CDR3 contains 16 residues. V dropped 5 bases and J dropped 2 bases, with 13 bases sitting between them. CDR3: CASSGGGYTGANVLTF. The CDR3 coding sequence is TGTGCCAGTAGTGGGGGGGGCTATACTGGGGCCAACGTCCTGACTTTC.

This clone is a singleton in its sample. The chain recombines TRBV28 with TRBJ1-6, with 7 bases matching TRBD1. The CDR3 extends over 15 amino acids. Germline lookup yields CDR1 MDHEN and CDR2 SYDVKM. Trimming cost V 4 bases and J 9 bases; bases outside gene matches: 9. In DNA, the CDR3 is TGTGCCAGCAGTTCCGCAGACAGGGACCCTTCACCCCTCCACTTT. It yields the protein CASSSADRDPSPLHF.

This chain connects TRBV4-3 to TRBJ2-1; 15 bases fit TRBD2. The CDR3 contains 16 residues. V shed 3 bases, J shed 6 bases, and the junction held 3 bases outside the gene matches. Germline lookup yields CDR1 LGHNA and CDR2 YSLEER. In DNA form, the CDR3 reads TGCGCCAGCAGCCACCAGGGACTAGCGGGAGGCAATGAGCAGTTCTTC. It specifies CASSHQGLAGGNEQFF.